Listed below are T cell receptor beta chains from one sample, sequenced in a study of T-cell memory formation after mild COVID-19. One entry per CDR3 protein results from TCRdb running MiXCR on the 5' RACE reads. The table has 35,000 to 50,000 distinct CDR3 sequences, more than 9% seen once. The material sequenced was PBMCs or a T cell subset sorted from them (not recorded which). All receptors derive from an adult woman who had mild COVID-19 (a few samples of this study predate the infection). Cell type and time point are not known. Both conserved end residues are part of each CDR3. A D gene is named only where the DNA matches it firmly. Clone sizes are given selectively: once, few, many, or a class where the clone is expanded.

cdr3_length: 13; clone_size: medium-sized; v_call: TRBV4-1; d_call: .; j_call: TRBJ2-3; cdr3_aa: CASSQPNGDTQYF; cdr3_nt: TGCGCCAGCAGCCAACCTAACGGGGATACGCAGTATTTT
cdr3_length: 12; clone_size: few; v_call: TRBV9; d_call: .; j_call: TRBJ2-3; cdr3_aa: CASSVDADTQYF; cdr3_nt: TGTGCCAGCAGCGTAGACGCAGATACGCAGTATTTT
cdr3_length: 19; clone_size: few; v_call: TRBV20-1; d_call: TRBD1; j_call: TRBJ2-6; cdr3_aa: CSASMTRTGRIPGANVLTF; cdr3_nt: TGCAGTGCTAGTATGACGAGGACAGGGAGAATACCTGGGGCCAACGTCCTGACTTTC
cdr3_length: 15; clone_size: .; v_call: TRBV12-3/TRBV12-4; d_call: TRBD1; j_call: TRBJ1-1; cdr3_aa: CASREGTGRDTEAFF; cdr3_nt: TGTGCCAGCAGGGAAGGGACAGGGAGGGACACTGAAGCTTTCTTT
cdr3_length: 16; clone_size: many; v_call: TRBV6-6; d_call: TRBD1; j_call: TRBJ2-5; cdr3_aa: CASTDREASGRETQYF; cdr3_nt: TGTGCCAGCACGGACAGGGAAGCATCGGGTCGAGAGACCCAGTACTTC
cdr3_length: 15; clone_size: .; v_call: TRBV3-1; d_call: TRBD1; j_call: TRBJ1-1; cdr3_aa: CASSPLGQGGTEAFF; cdr3_nt: TGTGCCAGCAGCCCCTTGGGACAGGGGGGCACTGAAGCTTTCTTT
cdr3_length: 16; clone_size: .; v_call: TRBV5-1; d_call: TRBD2; j_call: TRBJ2-1; cdr3_aa: CASSLVGLDPSNEQFF; cdr3_nt: TGCGCCAGCAGCTTGGTAGGACTAGACCCAAGCAATGAGCAGTTCTTC
cdr3_length: 20; clone_size: few; v_call: TRBV11-3; d_call: .; j_call: TRBJ1-1; cdr3_aa: CASSLDPLGILQRSHSEAFF; cdr3_nt: TGTGCCAGCAGCTTAGATCCATTAGGTATTTTACAGCGGAGTCATTCTGAAGCTTTCTTT
cdr3_length: 14; clone_size: .; v_call: TRBV7-9; d_call: TRBD1; j_call: TRBJ1-2; cdr3_aa: CASSRTGVNYGYTF; cdr3_nt: TGTGCCAGCAGCCGGACAGGGGTCAACTATGGCTACACCTTC
cdr3_length: 14; clone_size: many; v_call: TRBV5-6; d_call: .; j_call: TRBJ2-2; cdr3_aa: CASTLQRFTGELFF; cdr3_nt: TGTGCCAGCACCCTCCAACGGTTCACCGGGGAGCTGTTTTTT
cdr3_length: 17; clone_size: .; v_call: TRBV5-1; d_call: .; j_call: TRBJ1-3; cdr3_aa: CASSLGPTDRSGNTIYF; cdr3_nt: TGCGCCAGCAGCTTGGGACCCACCGACCGCTCTGGAAACACCATATATTTT
cdr3_length: 15; clone_size: .; v_call: TRBV6-1; d_call: .; j_call: TRBJ2-3; cdr3_aa: CASRLQGGGTDTQYF; cdr3_nt: TGTGCCAGCAGGCTTCAGGGGGGAGGCACAGATACGCAGTATTTT
cdr3_length: 15; clone_size: few; v_call: TRBV20-1; d_call: TRBD2; j_call: TRBJ2-7; cdr3_aa: CSAIPWTSESYEQYF; cdr3_nt: TGCAGTGCTATTCCCTGGACTAGCGAGAGCTACGAGCAGTACTTC
cdr3_length: 15; clone_size: .; v_call: TRBV12-3/TRBV12-4; d_call: .; j_call: TRBJ1-1; cdr3_aa: CASSLAGKGNTEAFF; cdr3_nt: TGTGCCAGCAGTTTGGCGGGGAAGGGGAACACTGAAGCTTTCTTT
cdr3_length: 14; clone_size: few; v_call: TRBV20-1; d_call: TRBD1; j_call: TRBJ1-1; cdr3_aa: CSARQGGGSTEAFF; cdr3_nt: TGCAGTGCTAGGCAGGGGGGAGGGTCCACTGAAGCTTTCTTT
cdr3_length: 16; clone_size: .; v_call: TRBV7-9; d_call: .; j_call: TRBJ1-2; cdr3_aa: CASSLADRKRNYGYTF; cdr3_nt: TGTGCCAGCAGCTTAGCAGACAGGAAGAGAAACTATGGCTACACCTTC
cdr3_length: 15; clone_size: many; v_call: TRBV3-1; d_call: .; j_call: TRBJ1-6; cdr3_aa: CASSQVVRGNSPLHF; cdr3_nt: TGTGCCAGCAGCCAAGTGGTGAGGGGTAATTCACCCCTCCACTTT
cdr3_length: 14; clone_size: few; v_call: TRBV2; d_call: TRBD2; j_call: TRBJ2-1; cdr3_aa: CASSGRTSDDEQFF; cdr3_nt: TGTGCCAGCAGTGGACGGACTAGCGACGATGAGCAGTTCTTC
cdr3_length: 14; clone_size: many; v_call: TRBV6-5; d_call: TRBD2; j_call: TRBJ2-5; cdr3_aa: CASTPGLAGQTQYF; cdr3_nt: TGTGCCAGCACCCCCGGTCTAGCGGGTCAGACCCAGTACTTC
cdr3_length: 14; clone_size: .; v_call: TRBV29-1; d_call: .; j_call: TRBJ1-3; cdr3_aa: CSAIQDLSGNTIYF; cdr3_nt: TGCAGCGCAATACAAGACCTCTCTGGAAACACCATATATTTT
cdr3_length: 15; clone_size: .; v_call: TRBV4-3; d_call: TRBD1; j_call: TRBJ2-3; cdr3_aa: CASSQGTGPADTQYF; cdr3_nt: TGCGCCAGCAGCCAAGGGACAGGGCCTGCAGATACGCAGTATTTT
cdr3_length: 13; clone_size: .; v_call: TRBV12-5; d_call: TRBD1; j_call: TRBJ2-7; cdr3_aa: CASGLTGAYEQYF; cdr3_nt: TGTGCTAGTGGTTTGACAGGGGCCTACGAGCAGTACTTC
cdr3_length: 12; clone_size: many; v_call: TRBV3-1; d_call: .; j_call: TRBJ2-7; cdr3_aa: CASSQLSYEQYF; cdr3_nt: TGTGCCAGCAGCCAGTTGTCCTACGAGCAGTACTTC
cdr3_length: 11; clone_size: medium-sized; v_call: TRBV20-1; d_call: .; j_call: TRBJ2-5; cdr3_aa: CSAREPPAQYF; cdr3_nt: TGCAGTGCTAGAGAACCCCCTGCCCAGTACTTC
cdr3_length: 14; clone_size: .; v_call: TRBV3-1; d_call: .; j_call: TRBJ1-1; cdr3_aa: CASTYGTPNTEAFF; cdr3_nt: TGTGCCAGCACCTACGGGACACCGAACACTGAAGCTTTCTTT
cdr3_length: 14; clone_size: .; v_call: TRBV20-1; d_call: TRBD1; j_call: TRBJ2-4; cdr3_aa: CSAKTGTAKNIQYF; cdr3_nt: TGCAGTGCTAAGACAGGGACGGCCAAAAACATTCAGTACTTC